The subject of this entry is one T cell receptor beta chain. This clonotype was found many times. No antigen is known for it. The input lacks base qualities; no much larger clone sits a single base away. The germline V gene gives CDR1 as SNHLY and CDR2 as FYNNEI. The CDR3 measures 14 amino acids from cysteine to phenylalanine. Only the CDR3 DNA is retained, 42 bases long and in frame from the first base. V and J lose 3 bases and 4 bases, and a span of 9 bases separates them. This record comes from a study of breast tumors, draining lymph nodes, adjacent tissues (dated by TCRdb to 2016 to 2018). Some background on the complete study: TCR beta repertoires were compared across tumor, adjacent nontumor tissue and axillary lymph nodes obtained from breast cancer patients. In human breast cancer, the study set out to assess how tumor, surrounding tissue and draining lymph node repertoires relate to one another and whether T cells might be exchanged between them.

Sequencing was performed on an Illumina HiSeq 2000. Multiplex PCR amplification was used to build the TCR beta chain libraries. The amplified TCR beta chain products were analyzed by high-throughput sequencing. TCRdb reran the public reads through fastp at Q25 and MiXCR, keeping productive beta chains. For every CDR3 protein sequence, its rows merge into one entry that carries the most common genes and DNA. The sample table contains about 140,000 distinct CDR3 sequences; only one count was recorded for 32% of them. The ten largest clones take up around 2.3% of the sample. The axillary draining lymph nodes of breast cancer patients were the source of the lymph node samples. What the authors observed across the whole study: The similarity between tumor and nontumor tissue repertoires was significantly greater in luminal-like breast cancer than in basal-like breast cancer. The data were considered consistent with the idea that most tumor T cells come from the lymph node and then expand in tumor tissue. The conclusion that tumor T cells originate in lymph nodes was presented as consistent with a hypothesis rather than as directly demonstrated. T-cell repertoire diversity in tumors was found to be lower than in lymph nodes but higher than in nontumor tissue, and preferential V and J gene usage was observed.

The origin of this receptor is a female donor with breast cancer. Some clones in this sample may be carry-over from other donors' samples. Sample: axillary lymph node tissue. The chain was built from TRBV2 and TRBJ1-4; the D gene lacks a confident call. The DNA sequence is as follows: TGTGCCAGCAGTGAGGCTTTTAGTAATGAAAAACTGTTTTTT. Translation gives CASSEAFSNEKLFF.